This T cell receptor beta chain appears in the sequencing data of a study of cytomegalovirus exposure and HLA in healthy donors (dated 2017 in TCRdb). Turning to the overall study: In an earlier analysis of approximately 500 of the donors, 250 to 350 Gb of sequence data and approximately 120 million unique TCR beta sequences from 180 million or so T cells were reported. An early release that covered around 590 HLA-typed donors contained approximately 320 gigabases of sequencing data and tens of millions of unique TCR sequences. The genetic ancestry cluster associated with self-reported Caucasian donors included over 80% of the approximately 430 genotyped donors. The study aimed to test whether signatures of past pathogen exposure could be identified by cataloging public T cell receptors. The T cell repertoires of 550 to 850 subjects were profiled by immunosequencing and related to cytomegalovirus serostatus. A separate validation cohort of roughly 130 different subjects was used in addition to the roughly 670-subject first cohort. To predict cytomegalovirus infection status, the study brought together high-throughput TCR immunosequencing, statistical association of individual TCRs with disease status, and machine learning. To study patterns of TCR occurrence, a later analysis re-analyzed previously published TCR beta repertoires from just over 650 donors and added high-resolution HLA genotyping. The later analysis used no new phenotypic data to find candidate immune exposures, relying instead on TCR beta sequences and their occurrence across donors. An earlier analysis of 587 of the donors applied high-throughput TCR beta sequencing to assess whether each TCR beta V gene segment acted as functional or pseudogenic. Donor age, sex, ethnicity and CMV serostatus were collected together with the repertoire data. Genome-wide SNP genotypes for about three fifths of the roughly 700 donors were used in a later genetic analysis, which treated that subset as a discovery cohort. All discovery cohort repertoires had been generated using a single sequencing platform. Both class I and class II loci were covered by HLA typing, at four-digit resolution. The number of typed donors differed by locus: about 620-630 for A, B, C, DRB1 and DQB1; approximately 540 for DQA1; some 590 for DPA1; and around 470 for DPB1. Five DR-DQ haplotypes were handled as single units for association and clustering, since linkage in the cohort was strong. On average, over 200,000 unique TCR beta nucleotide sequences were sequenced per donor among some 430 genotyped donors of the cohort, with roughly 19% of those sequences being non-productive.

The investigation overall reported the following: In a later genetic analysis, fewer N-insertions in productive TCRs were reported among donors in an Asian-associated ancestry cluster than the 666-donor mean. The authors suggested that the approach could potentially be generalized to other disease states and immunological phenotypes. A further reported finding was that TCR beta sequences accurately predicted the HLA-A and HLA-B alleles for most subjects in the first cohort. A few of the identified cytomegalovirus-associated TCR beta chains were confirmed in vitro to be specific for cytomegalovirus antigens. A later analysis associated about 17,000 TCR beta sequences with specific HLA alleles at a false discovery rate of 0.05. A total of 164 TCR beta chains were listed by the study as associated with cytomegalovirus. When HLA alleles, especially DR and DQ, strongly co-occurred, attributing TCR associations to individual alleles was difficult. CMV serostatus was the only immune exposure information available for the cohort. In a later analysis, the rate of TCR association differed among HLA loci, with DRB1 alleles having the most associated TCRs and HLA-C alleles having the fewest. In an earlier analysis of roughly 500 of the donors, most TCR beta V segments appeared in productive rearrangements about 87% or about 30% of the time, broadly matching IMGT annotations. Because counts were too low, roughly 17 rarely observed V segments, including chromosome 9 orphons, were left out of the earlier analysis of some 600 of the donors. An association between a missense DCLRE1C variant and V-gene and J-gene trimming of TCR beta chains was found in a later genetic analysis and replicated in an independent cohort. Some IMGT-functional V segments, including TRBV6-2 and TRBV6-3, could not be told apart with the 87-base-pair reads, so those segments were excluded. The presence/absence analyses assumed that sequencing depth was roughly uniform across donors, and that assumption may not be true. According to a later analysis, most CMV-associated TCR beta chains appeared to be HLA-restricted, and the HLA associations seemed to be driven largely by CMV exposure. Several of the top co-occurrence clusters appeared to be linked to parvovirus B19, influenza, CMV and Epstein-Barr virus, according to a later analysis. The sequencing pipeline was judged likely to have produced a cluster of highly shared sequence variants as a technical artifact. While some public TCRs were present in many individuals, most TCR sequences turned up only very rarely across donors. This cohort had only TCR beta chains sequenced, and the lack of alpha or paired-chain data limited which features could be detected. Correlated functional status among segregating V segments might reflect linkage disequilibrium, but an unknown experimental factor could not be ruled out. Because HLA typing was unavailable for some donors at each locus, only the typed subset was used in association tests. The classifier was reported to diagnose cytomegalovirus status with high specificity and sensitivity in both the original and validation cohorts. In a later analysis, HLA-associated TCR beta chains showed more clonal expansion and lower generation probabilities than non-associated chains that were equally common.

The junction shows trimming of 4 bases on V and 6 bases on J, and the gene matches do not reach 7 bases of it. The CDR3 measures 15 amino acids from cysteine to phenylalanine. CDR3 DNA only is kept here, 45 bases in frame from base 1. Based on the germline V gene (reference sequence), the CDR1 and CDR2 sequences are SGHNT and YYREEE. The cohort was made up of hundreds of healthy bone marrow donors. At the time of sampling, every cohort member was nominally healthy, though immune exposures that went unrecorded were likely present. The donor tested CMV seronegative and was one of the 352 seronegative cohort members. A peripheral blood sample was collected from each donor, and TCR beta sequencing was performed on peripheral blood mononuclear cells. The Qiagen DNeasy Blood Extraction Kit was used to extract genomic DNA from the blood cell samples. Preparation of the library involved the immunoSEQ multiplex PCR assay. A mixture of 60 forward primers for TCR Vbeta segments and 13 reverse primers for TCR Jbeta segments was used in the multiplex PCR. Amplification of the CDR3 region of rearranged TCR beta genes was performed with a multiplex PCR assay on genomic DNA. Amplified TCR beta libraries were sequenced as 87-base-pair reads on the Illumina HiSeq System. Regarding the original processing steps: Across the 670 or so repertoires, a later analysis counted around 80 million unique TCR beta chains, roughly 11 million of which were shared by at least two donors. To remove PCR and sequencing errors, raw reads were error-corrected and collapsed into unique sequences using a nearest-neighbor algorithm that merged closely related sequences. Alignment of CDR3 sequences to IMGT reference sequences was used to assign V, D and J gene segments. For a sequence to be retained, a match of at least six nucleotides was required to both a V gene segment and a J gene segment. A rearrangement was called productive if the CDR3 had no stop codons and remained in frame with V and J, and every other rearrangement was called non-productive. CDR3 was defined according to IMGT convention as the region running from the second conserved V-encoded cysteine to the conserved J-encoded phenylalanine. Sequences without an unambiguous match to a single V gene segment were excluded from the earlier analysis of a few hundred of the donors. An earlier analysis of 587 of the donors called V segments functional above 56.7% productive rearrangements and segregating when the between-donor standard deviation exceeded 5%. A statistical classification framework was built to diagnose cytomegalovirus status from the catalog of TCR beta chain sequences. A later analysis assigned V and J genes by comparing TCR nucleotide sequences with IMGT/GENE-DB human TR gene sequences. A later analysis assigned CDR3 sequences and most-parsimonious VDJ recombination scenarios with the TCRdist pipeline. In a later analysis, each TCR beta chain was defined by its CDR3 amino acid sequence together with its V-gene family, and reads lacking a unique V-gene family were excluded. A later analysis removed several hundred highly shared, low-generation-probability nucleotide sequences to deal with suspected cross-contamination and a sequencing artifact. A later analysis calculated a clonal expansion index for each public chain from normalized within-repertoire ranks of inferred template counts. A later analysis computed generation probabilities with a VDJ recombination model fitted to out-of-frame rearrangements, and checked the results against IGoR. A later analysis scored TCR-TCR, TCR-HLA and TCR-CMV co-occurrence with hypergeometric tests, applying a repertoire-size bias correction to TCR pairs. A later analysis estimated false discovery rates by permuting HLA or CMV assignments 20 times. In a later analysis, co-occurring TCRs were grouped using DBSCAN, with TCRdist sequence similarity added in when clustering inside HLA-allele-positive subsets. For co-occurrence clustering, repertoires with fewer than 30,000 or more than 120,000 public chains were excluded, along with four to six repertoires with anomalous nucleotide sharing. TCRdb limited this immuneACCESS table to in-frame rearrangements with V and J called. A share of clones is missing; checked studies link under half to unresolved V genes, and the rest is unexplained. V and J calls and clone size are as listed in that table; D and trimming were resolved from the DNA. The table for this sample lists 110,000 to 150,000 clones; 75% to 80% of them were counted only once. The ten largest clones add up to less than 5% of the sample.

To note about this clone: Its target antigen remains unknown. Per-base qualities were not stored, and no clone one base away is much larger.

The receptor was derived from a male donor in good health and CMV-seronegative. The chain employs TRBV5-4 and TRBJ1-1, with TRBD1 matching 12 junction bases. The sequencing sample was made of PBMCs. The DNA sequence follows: TGTGCCAGCAGCGTGGGGACAGGGGGCTTGTCTGAAGCTTTCTTT. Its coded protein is CASSVGTGGLSEAFF.